What follows are 5 T cell receptor beta chains derived from one specimen sequenced in a study of cytotoxic CD8 clonotypes in ibrutinib-treated CLL (dated by TCRdb to the early 2020s). The time point label on this specimen signifies: roughly 12 months on ibrutinib. Library method: the immunoSEQ multiplex PCR assay. Imported from immuneACCESS, the table was reduced by TCRdb to in-frame sequences with V and J called. These copies leave out some clones; in studies compared against another copy, an unresolved V gene accounts for under half, and the cause of the remainder is not known. For this sample there are around 150,000 clones; approximately 80% appear just once. About 2% of the sample is in the top ten clones. The sample here was PBMCs, taken after 12 months of ibrutinib treatment. The receptors were sampled from a human donor with chronic lymphocytic leukemia.

The genes are TRBV5-8 and TRBJ2-7; 8 bases fit TRBD1. Germline CDR1 SGHTS, CDR2 YDEGEE. The V and J ends lost 6 bases and 2 bases, in that order; junction bases with no gene match: 1. The CDR3 runs 12 residues. CDR3 region: CASNRGTYEQYF. CDR3 DNA sequence: TGTGCCAGCAACAGGGGGACCTACGAGCAGTACTTC.

The chain has TRBV19 and TRBJ2-7; a possible D gene is TRBD2 (6 bases). The germline V gene encodes CDR1 LNHDA and CDR2 SQIVND (reference sequence). V lost 6 bases and J lost 3, with 9 bases in between. This CDR3 has 12 residues. The chain's CDR3 is CASSTGGYEQYF. CDR3 nucleotide sequence: TGTGCCAGTAGCACCGGGGGCTACGAGCAGTACTTC.

The chain couples TRBV7-9 to TRBJ2-3, with unresolved D. Trimming shortened V by 5 bases and J by 5 bases, and 8 bases separated the two germline ends. From germline, CDR1 is SEHNR and CDR2 FQNEAQ (reference sequence). CDR3 size: 12 residues. The CDR3 here is CASSPPGDTQYF. DNA for the CDR3: TGTGCCAGCAGCCCCCCGGGAGATACGCAGTATTTT.

The CDR3 DNA reads TGTGCCAGCAGCATATCCGGGACAGGGGGCACAGATACGCAGTATTTT. Translated, it gives CASSISGTGGTDTQYF. The chain is built from TRBV7-2 and TRBJ2-3; 10 nucleotides align to TRBD1. J lost 1 base, V lost 5 bases, and 6 bases had no gene match. This CDR3 region has 16 residues. Germline V CDR1 and CDR2: SGHTA, FQGNSA.

This sequence joins TRBV4-1 and TRBJ1-3; D unresolved. V was pared by 1 base and J by 0 bases, with 16 bases between. Germline loops: CDR1 MGHRA, CDR2 YSYEKL. The CDR3 covers 18 residues. The CDR3 loop is CASSQVQRNRPSGNTIYF. The CDR3 coding sequence is TGCGCCAGCAGCCAAGTACAGCGAAATAGGCCCTCTGGAAACACCATATATTTT.